These T cell receptor beta chains were read from a single sample in a study of graft-versus-host responses after intestinal transplantation. No cognate antigen is known for these TCRs. Assay used: immunoSEQ multiplex PCR; TCRdb lists only in-frame clones, some missing. Here the sample spans 70,000 to 95,000 clones, approximately 92% being singletons. This material consisted of unstimulated CD8+ T cells sorted from spleen or lymph node cells, taken before transplant. These receptors all stem from a human donor who was the organ donor for an intestinal transplant. CDR3s include the opening cysteine and the closing phenylalanine or tryptophan. A D gene is named only where the DNA matches it firmly. Clone size, where shown, is once, few, many, or a class for clones that have expanded.

>-|-|TRBJ2-5|TRBV11-2
CASSQEETQYF
TGTGCCAGCAGCCAAGAGGAGACCCAGTACTTC
>TRBD1|-|TRBJ1-2|TRBV11-2
CASSLTPGQGPVSGYTF
TGTGCCAGCAGCTTAACACCGGGACAGGGCCCTGTTTCTGGCTACACCTTC
>TRBD1|-|TRBJ2-7|TRBV7-2
CASSPRDRGYEQYF
TGTGCCAGCAGCCCCCGGGACAGGGGGTACGAGCAGTACTTC
>TRBD1|-|TRBJ2-1|TRBV7-6
CASSPPRGTGGYNEQFF
TGTGCCAGCAGCCCCCCCCGGGGGACAGGGGGATACAATGAGCAGTTCTTC
>-|-|TRBJ1-1|TRBV25-1
CASSELTSGTEAFF
TGTGCCAGCAGTGAATTGACATCGGGGACTGAAGCTTTCTTT
>TRBD1|once|TRBJ1-4|TRBV6-5
CASSPGTGNEKLFF
TGTGCCAGCAGCCCCGGGACAGGGAATGAAAAACTGTTTTTT
>TRBD1|once|TRBJ2-7|TRBV27
CASSAWDSNYEQYF
TGTGCCAGCAGTGCCTGGGACAGCAACTACGAGCAGTACTTC
>-|-|TRBJ2-2|TRBV21-1
CASSKEAGLDTGELFF
TGTGCCAGCAGCAAAGAGGCAGGGCTAGACACCGGGGAGCTGTTTTTT
>TRBD1|-|TRBJ1-1|TRBV11-3
CASSSGQFLMNTEAFF
TGTGCCAGCAGCTCGGGACAGTTTCTCATGAACACTGAAGCTTTCTTT
>-|once|TRBJ2-7|TRBV19
CASTSQGVYEQYF
TGTGCCAGTACCTCACAGGGTGTCTACGAGCAGTACTTC
>TRBD2|-|TRBJ2-1|TRBV11-3
CASSLFSRAGGYNEQFF
TGTGCCAGCAGCTTATTTAGCCGGGCGGGAGGGTACAATGAGCAGTTCTTC
>-|-|TRBJ1-2|TRBV29-1
CSVFLRQSGYTF
TGCAGCGTTTTTCTTCGACAATCTGGCTACACCTTC
>TRBD1|-|TRBJ1-2|TRBV19
CASSIGQGAYYGYTF
TGTGCCAGTAGTATAGGACAGGGAGCCTACTATGGCTACACCTTC
>-|once|TRBJ1-3|TRBV30
CAWCQGTSGNTIYF
TGTGCCTGGTGTCAGGGTACCTCTGGAAACACCATATATTTT
>-|-|TRBJ1-1|TRBV2
CASMRGGGLNTEAFF
TGTGCCAGCATGAGAGGCGGGGGTCTGAACACTGAAGCTTTCTTT
>-|-|TRBJ2-3|TRBV13
CASSLASPRPPPGNTQYF
TGTGCCAGCAGCTTAGCCTCCCCCCGTCCCCCCCCCGGGAATACGCAGTATTTT
>-|-|TRBJ2-3|TRBV4-1
CASSQRQASDTQYF
TGCGCCAGCAGCCAACGACAGGCGTCAGATACGCAGTATTTT
>TRBD2|-|TRBJ2-3|TRBV9
CASSVVSGGPTDTQYF
TGTGCCAGCAGCGTAGTATCGGGAGGGCCAACAGATACGCAGTATTTT
>-|-|TRBJ1-4|TRBV4-2
CASSQETGTISLEKLFF
TGTGCCAGCAGCCAGGAAACTGGGACTATTAGTTTGGAAAAACTGTTTTTT
>-|-|TRBJ1-2|TRBV5-6
CASSFPREGDYGYTF
TGTGCCAGCAGTTTCCCCCGAGAGGGTGACTATGGCTACACCTTC
>-|-|TRBJ1-5|TRBV19
CASSPSVGALRQPQHF
TGTGCCAGTAGTCCCAGTGTGGGGGCGCTTCGACAGCCCCAGCATTTT
>TRBD1|-|TRBJ1-1|TRBV11-2
CASSVGQGNTEAFF
TGTGCCAGCAGCGTGGGACAGGGTAACACTGAAGCTTTCTTT
>-|once|TRBJ2-1|TRBV4-2
CASSQEPQGNEQFF
TGTGCCAGCAGCCAAGAACCCCAGGGAAATGAGCAGTTCTTC
>TRBD1|once|TRBJ2-2|TRBV5-1
CASSLGPGQGYGELFF
TGCGCCAGCAGCTTGGGCCCGGGACAGGGCTACGGGGAGCTGTTTTTT
>-|-|TRBJ1-1|TRBV27
CASSFGGSYTEAFF
TGTGCCAGCAGTTTCGGGGGGTCATACACTGAAGCTTTCTTT
>TRBD2|-|TRBJ2-3|TRBV19
CASSLTSGSTDTQYF
TGTGCCAGTAGCCTCACTAGCGGGAGCACAGATACGCAGTATTTT
>TRBD1|-|TRBJ2-5|TRBV18
CASSPTGGETQYF
TGTGCCAGCTCGCCGACAGGGGGAGAGACCCAGTACTTC
>TRBD1|few|TRBJ2-2|TRBV5-6
CASTPQNRGNTGELFF
TGTGCCAGCACCCCACAGAACAGGGGAAACACCGGGGAGCTGTTTTTT